The 8 T cell receptor beta chains below were found in one sample sequenced in a study of T cell repertoires in aging, cancer and after chemotherapy. The template was genomic DNA from peripheral blood, not RNA. Multiplex touch-down PCR with TRB-A/B primers amplified rearranged V-D-J TRB sequences. In TCRdb, the multiplex PCR reads were re-called with MiXCR into one record per CDR3 protein. The sample lists about 6,000 distinct CDR3 sequences; roughly 23% were seen once. The specimen was blood. These TCRs come from a human donor in good health.

The CDR3 region is CSAKLAGGQETQYF. The CDR3 DNA reads as TGCAGTGCTAAATTAGCGGGGGGGCAAGAGACCCAGTACTTC. The rearrangement joins TRBV20-1 to TRBJ2-5; 11 bases are a match to TRBD2. J gave up 2 bases and V 4 bases, and 3 bases lay outside the gene matches. CDR1 and CDR2 from the germline V gene are DFQATT and SNEGSKA (reference sequence). This CDR3 is 14 amino acids long.

The chain has TRBV9 and TRBJ2-5, with 7 bases lining up with TRBD1. Germline CDR1 and CDR2: SGDLS and YYNGEE. The V segment lost 1 base and the J segment 5 bases; nucleotides outside the gene matches: 8. The CDR3 spans 15 residues. In DNA, the CDR3 is TGTGCCAGCAGCGTAAGGGACAGCGGAAGGGAGACCCAGTACTTC. Translating it yields CASSVRDSGRETQYF.

A few counts support this clonotype. V is TRBV19 and J is TRBJ2-3, with D possibly TRBD2 on 6 matching bases. The CDR3 extends over 15 amino acids. Germline CDR1 is LNHDA and CDR2 is SQIVND (reference sequence). V was clipped by 6 bases and J by 0 bases, with 13 bases between them. CDR3 nucleotide sequence: TGTGCCAGTAGCGTCGGGGGAGCTAGCACAGATACGCAGTATTTT. It codes for CASSVGGASTDTQYF.

This clonotype occurred a few times. CDR3 in DNA: TGCGCCAGCAGCTTTATGGGTGGCACTGAAGCTTTCTTT. Amino acid sequence: CASSFMGGTEAFF. The V and J genes are TRBV5-1 and TRBJ1-1; no reliable D call. Trimming took 2 bases from V and 4 from J, leaving 9 bases between them. Germline values: CDR1 SGHRS, CDR2 YFSETQ. This CDR3 has 13 residues.

Points on this clonotype: Possible read error: a much larger clone is one base away. CDR3 DNA: TGTGCCAGTAGTATCCAGGGAGCAGAGACCCAGTACTTC. Translated, it gives CASSIQGAETQYF. The genes are TRBV19 and TRBJ2-5; tentatively, D is TRBD1 or TRBD2 (5 bases each). The germline V and J ends were trimmed by 3 bases and 4 bases, with 9 bases remaining between them. Germline V gene sequence: CDR1 LNHDA, CDR2 SQIVND (reference sequence). The CDR3 loop spans 13 amino acids.

This clonotype was seen only a few times. The rearrangement joins TRBV14 to TRBJ1-1; D is unresolved. The CDR3 covers 15 residues. The V and J ends lost 2 bases and 0 bases respectively, with 10 bases between them. Germline CDR1 is SGHDN and CDR2 is FVKESK. CDR3 residues: CASSQLDTLNTEAFF. CDR3 sequence (DNA): TGTGCCAGCAGCCAACTTGACACCCTGAACACTGAAGCTTTCTTT.

Within the sample, this clonotype is medium-sized. The chain is built from TRBV20-1 and TRBJ2-5; possible D gene TRBD1, 6 bases. V was clipped by 3 bases and J by 4 bases, with 15 bases between them. CDR1 and CDR2 (germline): DFQATT, SNEGSKA (reference sequence). The length of the CDR3 is 14 residues. CDR3 residues: CSASRQGMRETQYF. CDR3 sequence (DNA): TGCAGTGCTAGCCGGCAGGGGATGAGAGAGACCCAGTACTTC.

Relative to its sample, this clonotype is medium-sized. The V call is TRBV6-1, the J call TRBJ2-2; unclear D gene. The CDR3 is made up of 15 amino acids. Per the germline V gene, CDR1 is MNHNS and CDR2 is SASEGT. Trimming removed 0 bases at V and 3 bases at J, with 8 bases between. The CDR3 DNA is TGTGCCAGCAGTGAAGCTGGCGGCTACACCGGGGAGCTGTTTTTT. Its protein is CASSEAGGYTGELFF.